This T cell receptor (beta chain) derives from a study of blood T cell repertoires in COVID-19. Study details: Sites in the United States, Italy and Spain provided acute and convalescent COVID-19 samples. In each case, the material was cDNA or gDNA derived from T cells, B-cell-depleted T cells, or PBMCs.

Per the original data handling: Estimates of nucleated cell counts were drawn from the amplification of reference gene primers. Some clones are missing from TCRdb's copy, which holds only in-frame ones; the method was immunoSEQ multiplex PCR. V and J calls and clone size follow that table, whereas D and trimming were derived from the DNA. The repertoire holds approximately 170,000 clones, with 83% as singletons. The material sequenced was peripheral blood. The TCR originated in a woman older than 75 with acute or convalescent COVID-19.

This CDR3 is CASSLFTGENEKLFF. DNA of the CDR3: TGTGCCAGCAGCCTCTTTACAGGGGAAAATGAAAAACTGTTTTTT. The rearrangement uses TRBV7-2 and TRBJ1-4, with 7 bases fitting TRBD1. The CDR3 is 15 residues long. Trimming removed 5 bases from V and 5 bases from J; junction bases left unmatched: 8. Per the germline V gene, CDR1 is SGHTA and CDR2 is FQGNSA.